Listed below are T cell receptor beta chains from one sample, sequenced in a study of T cell responses to AZD1222 COVID-19 vaccine. TCRdb's table, derived via immunoSEQ multiplex PCR, lists solely in-frame clones and lacks some. The data show fewer than 120,000 clones, 92% seen once. Sequenced here: peripheral blood, sampled 28 days after the second AZD1222 dose. These receptors all stem from an adult who received the AZD1222 COVID-19 vaccine. The CDR3 runs from the conserved cysteine through the conserved F or W.

v_call,j_call,cdr3_length,cdr3_aa
TRBV9,TRBJ2-1,14,CASSPEAPVDEQFF
TRBV4-1,TRBJ2-7,16,CASSQDADRGDYEQYF
TRBV12-3/TRBV12-4,TRBJ1-1,11,CASSLYAEAFF
TRBV18,TRBJ2-7,12,CASSDTTYEQYF
TRBV19,TRBJ1-5,12,CASSPGEQPQHF
TRBV25-1,TRBJ2-3,16,CASSATFGTSTDTQYF
TRBV5-6,TRBJ2-1,15,CATTREGEGYNEQFF
TRBV2,TRBJ1-5,12,CASSATNQPQHF
TRBV5-1,TRBJ1-3,14,CASSPGRSGNTIYF
TRBV7-2,TRBJ2-5,17,CASSRTSGGALRETQYF
TRBV27,TRBJ1-6,15,CASSLGGRLTSPLHF
TRBV7-9,TRBJ2-7,15,CASSSQDRGLWEQYF